The following is a TCR beta chain sequence with its context. Its cognate antigen has yet to be identified. Base quality data are lacking; no much larger clone is found one base away. The method was the immunoSEQ multiplex PCR assay. A mixture of 60 forward primers for TCR Vbeta segments and 13 reverse primers for TCR Jbeta segments was used in the multiplex PCR. A multiplex PCR assay on genomic DNA amplified the CDR3 region of rearranged TCR beta genes. The Illumina HiSeq System was used to sequence the amplified TCR beta libraries as 87-base-pair reads. The published analysis was carried out like this. A later analysis counted tens of millions of unique TCR beta chains across the 650 to 800 repertoires, and around 9.9 million of these chains were shared by at least two donors. Raw reads were error-corrected and collapsed into unique sequences by a nearest-neighbor algorithm in which closely related sequences were merged to remove PCR and sequencing errors. V, D and J gene segments were assigned by aligning CDR3 sequences to IMGT reference sequences. For a sequence to be retained, a match of at least six nucleotides was required to both a V gene segment and a J gene segment. Rearrangements were classified as productive when the CDR3 lacked stop codons and remained in frame with V and J, and all other rearrangements were classified as non-productive. CDR3 was defined according to IMGT convention as the region running from the second conserved V-encoded cysteine to the conserved J-encoded phenylalanine. The earlier analysis of some 600 of the donors excluded sequences that lacked an unambiguous match to a single V gene segment. In an earlier analysis of a few hundred of the donors, V segments were called functional above 56.7% productive rearrangements and were called segregating when the between-donor standard deviation exceeded 5%. A statistical classification framework was built for diagnosing cytomegalovirus status from the catalog of TCR beta chain sequences. A later analysis assigned V and J genes by comparing TCR nucleotide sequences with IMGT/GENE-DB human TR gene sequences. Using the TCRdist pipeline, a later analysis assigned CDR3 sequences along with most-parsimonious VDJ recombination scenarios. In a later analysis, each TCR beta chain was defined by its CDR3 amino acid sequence together with its V-gene family, and reads lacking a unique V-gene family were excluded. In a later analysis, 450 to 600 highly shared, low-generation-probability nucleotide sequences were removed to address suspected cross-contamination and a sequencing artifact. In a later analysis, a clonal expansion index was calculated for each public chain from normalized within-repertoire ranks of inferred template counts. Generation probabilities in a later analysis came from a VDJ recombination model fitted to out-of-frame rearrangements, and those results were checked against IGoR. Hypergeometric tests were used in a later analysis to score TCR-TCR, TCR-HLA and TCR-CMV co-occurrence, with a repertoire-size bias correction applied to the TCR pairs. To estimate false discovery rates, a later analysis permuted the HLA or CMV assignments 20 times. In a later analysis, co-occurring TCRs were grouped with DBSCAN, and TCRdist sequence similarity was added when clustering was performed within HLA-allele-positive subsets. Repertoires with fewer than 30,000 or more than 120,000 public chains were left out of co-occurrence clustering, as were about five repertoires with anomalous nucleotide sharing. Here the immuneACCESS table is served through TCRdb, limited to in-frame sequences with V and J called. Missing clones are a known gap in these copies; in checked studies unresolved V genes cover under half, and the rest lacks a known reason. Clonal size and the V and J genes are those of that table, whereas D and trimming came from the DNA. The sample table lists roughly 120,000 clones, roughly 80% of them with a count of one. Approximately 7.7% of the sample is in the top ten clones.

The cohort was made up of around 720 healthy bone marrow donors. All cohort members were sampled while nominally healthy, although unrecorded immune exposures were likely present. The donor tested CMV seropositive, placing the donor among the 250 to 300 seropositive members of the cohort. Each donor provided a peripheral blood sample, and peripheral blood mononuclear cells were used for TCR beta sequencing. The Qiagen DNeasy Blood Extraction Kit was used to extract genomic DNA from the blood cell samples. These data belong to a study of cytomegalovirus exposure and HLA in healthy donors (dated 2017 in TCRdb). In terms of the full investigation: An earlier analysis of about 530 of the donors reported 250 to 300 Gb of sequence data and 90 million to 120 million unique TCR beta sequences obtained from about 170 million T cells. About 300 gigabases of sequencing data and 91 million or so unique TCR sequences made up an early release that covered several hundred HLA-typed donors. Of the 300 to 400 genotyped donors, over 70% fell in the genetic ancestry cluster associated with self-reported Caucasian donors. The study was designed to test whether signatures of past pathogen exposure could be identified by cataloging public T cell receptors. The T cell repertoires of some 670 subjects were profiled by immunosequencing and related to cytomegalovirus serostatus. A separate validation cohort of some 130 different subjects was used in addition to the 666-subject first cohort. To predict cytomegalovirus infection status, the study brought together high-throughput TCR immunosequencing, statistical association of individual TCRs with disease status, and machine learning. A later analysis re-examined previously published TCR beta repertoires from roughly 720 donors and added high-resolution HLA genotyping to investigate patterns of TCR occurrence. Rather than using new phenotypic data, the later analysis identified candidate immune exposures from TCR beta sequences and from how often those sequences occurred across donors. An earlier analysis of several hundred of the donors used high-throughput TCR beta sequencing to judge whether each TCR beta V gene segment behaved as functional or pseudogenic. Donor age, sex, ethnicity and CMV serostatus were collected together with the repertoire data. A later genetic analysis used genome-wide SNP genotypes for about three fifths of the 666 donors, treating that subset as a discovery cohort. Every discovery cohort repertoire had been produced on one sequencing platform. Class I and class II HLA loci were covered by the typing at four-digit resolution. The number of donors typed differed by locus, with 629-630 for A, B, C, DRB1 and DQB1, roughly 520 for DQA1, about 610 for DPA1, and approximately 470 for DPB1. Several DR-DQ haplotypes were treated as single units for association and clustering because of strong linkage in the cohort. On average, over 200,000 unique TCR beta nucleotide sequences were sequenced per donor among some 420 genotyped donors of the cohort, with about 17% of those sequences being non-productive. The paper as a whole reports these results and caveats: The sequencing pipeline was judged likely to have produced a cluster of highly shared sequence variants as a technical artifact. In a later genetic analysis, a missense DCLRE1C variant was associated with V-gene and J-gene trimming of TCR beta chains, and the association was replicated in an independent cohort. In this cohort, only TCR beta chains were sequenced, and detectable features were limited by the absence of alpha or paired-chain data. Linkage disequilibrium might explain the correlated functional status among segregating V segments, but an unknown experimental factor could not be ruled out. In an earlier analysis of under 600 of the donors, most TCR beta V segments were observed in productive rearrangements about 87% or about 30% of the time, broadly matching IMGT annotations. When HLA alleles, especially DR and DQ, strongly co-occurred, attributing TCR associations to individual alleles was difficult. While some public TCRs were present in many individuals, most TCR sequences turned up only very rarely across donors. A further reported finding was that TCR beta sequences accurately predicted the HLA-A and HLA-B alleles for most subjects in the first cohort. According to a later genetic analysis, donors in an Asian-associated ancestry cluster had fewer N-insertions in productive TCRs than the approximately 700-donor mean. The classifier was reported to diagnose cytomegalovirus status with high specificity and sensitivity in both the original cohort and the validation cohort. The study gave a list of about 160 TCR beta chains associated with cytomegalovirus. At a false discovery rate of 0.05, a later analysis linked 16,000 or so TCR beta sequences to specific HLA alleles. Compared with equally common non-associated chains, HLA-associated TCR beta chains in a later analysis were more clonally expanded and had lower generation probabilities. In a later analysis, several top co-occurrence clusters were reported to appear linked to parvovirus B19, influenza, CMV and Epstein-Barr virus. A later analysis found that TCR association rates varied across HLA loci, with DRB1 alleles showing the most associated TCRs and HLA-C alleles the fewest. Roughly uniform sequencing depth across donors was assumed in presence/absence analyses, although this assumption may not hold. Most CMV-associated TCR beta chains appeared to be HLA-restricted in a later analysis, and the HLA associations seemed to be driven largely by CMV exposure. According to the authors, the approach could potentially be generalized to other disease states and immunological phenotypes. CMV serostatus was the only immune exposure information available for the cohort. The earlier analysis of about 600 of the donors excluded around 17 rarely observed V segments, including chromosome 9 orphons, because counts were too low. Three of the identified cytomegalovirus-associated TCR beta chains were confirmed in vitro to be specific for cytomegalovirus antigens. HLA typing was unavailable for some donors at each locus, so association tests used only the typed subset.

The clonotype was recovered from a woman between 50 and 59 years old in good health and CMV-seropositive. The sample comprised PBMCs.

At the DNA level, the sequence is TGTGCCAGCTCCCCCACGGGACAGGCCCGAGGAGCCAAAAACATTCAGTACTTC. Translated, it gives CASSPTGQARGAKNIQYF. The rearranged chain carries TRBV18 and TRBJ2-4, with 8 central nucleotides matching TRBD1. CDR1 KGHSH and CDR2 LQKENI are derived from the germline V gene. The germline V end is reduced by 6 bases and the J end by 0 bases; junction bases left unmatched: 13. From cysteine to phenylalanine, the CDR3 is 18 amino acids long. Only CDR3 DNA is held: 54 bases, read in frame from base 1.